This is a list of T cell receptor beta chains from one sample in a study of OX40 agonist ivuxolimab in advanced cancers. Sequenced by immunoSEQ multiplex PCR; TCRdb stores in-frame clones only, minus some. In the table there are 60,000 to 75,000 clones, approximately 80% of which are singletons. The sample was CD4+ or CD8+ T cells sorted from blood, taken in a trial of the OX40 agonist ivuxolimab. These receptors were collected from an adult with an advanced solid tumor such as melanoma, head and neck, liver or kidney cancer. Both conserved end residues are part of each CDR3. A D gene is named only where the DNA matches it firmly. Size is omitted from some rows. Given values are once, few, many or a class for expanded clones.

v_gene: TRBV27
d_gene: .
j_gene: TRBJ2-2
abundance: .
CDR3nt: TGTGCCAGCAGTTTAAGCAGGGGGAGGACCGGGGAGCTGTTTTTT
CDR3aa: CASSLSRGRTGELFF

v_gene: TRBV6-4
d_gene: .
j_gene: TRBJ1-2
abundance: .
CDR3nt: TGTGCCAGCACCCGAAAGACGGGGGGGGATAACTATGGCTACACCTTC
CDR3aa: CASTRKTGGDNYGYTF

v_gene: TRBV11-3
d_gene: .
j_gene: TRBJ2-7
abundance: few
CDR3nt: TGTGCCAGCGGCCCCCGCCGTGGCGAGCAGTACTTC
CDR3aa: CASGPRRGEQYF

v_gene: TRBV6-5
d_gene: .
j_gene: TRBJ2-3
abundance: once
CDR3nt: TGTGCCAGCAGTTGGCAGGGCTTCACAGATACGCAGTATTTT
CDR3aa: CASSWQGFTDTQYF

v_gene: TRBV15
d_gene: .
j_gene: TRBJ1-4
abundance: .
CDR3nt: TGTGCCACCAGCAGAGTTCAGCGTGAAAAACTGTTTTTT
CDR3aa: CATSRVQREKLFF

v_gene: TRBV2
d_gene: .
j_gene: TRBJ2-3
abundance: .
CDR3nt: TGTGCCAGCAGTGTAGTTGCCGATACGCAGTATTTT
CDR3aa: CASSVVADTQYF

v_gene: TRBV10-2
d_gene: TRBD1
j_gene: TRBJ1-4
abundance: .
CDR3nt: TGCGCCAGCAGTGAGTCCCCGGACAGGGTGAACGAAAAACTGTTTTTT
CDR3aa: CASSESPDRVNEKLFF

v_gene: TRBV7-2
d_gene: .
j_gene: TRBJ1-3
abundance: few
CDR3nt: TGTGCCAGCAGCTTAGCGGGGGGCGCTGGAAACACCATATATTTT
CDR3aa: CASSLAGGAGNTIYF

v_gene: TRBV5-4
d_gene: .
j_gene: TRBJ1-1
abundance: once
CDR3nt: TGTGCCAGCAGCTTGATCTCAGGGGACACTGAAGCTTTCTTT
CDR3aa: CASSLISGDTEAFF

v_gene: TRBV18
d_gene: .
j_gene: TRBJ1-1
abundance: .
CDR3nt: TGTGCCAGCTCACCGGTCGAATTGGGGGGTAAGGCTACTGAAGCTTTCTTT
CDR3aa: CASSPVELGGKATEAFF

v_gene: TRBV6-5
d_gene: TRBD1
j_gene: TRBJ2-1
abundance: .
CDR3nt: TGTGCCAGCAGTTCGGACAGGGCCAATGAGCAGTTCTTC
CDR3aa: CASSSDRANEQFF

v_gene: TRBV15
d_gene: .
j_gene: TRBJ2-7
abundance: .
CDR3nt: TGTGCCACCAGCAGGGACCGGGACAATTACTACGAGCAGTACTTC
CDR3aa: CATSRDRDNYYEQYF

v_gene: TRBV12-5
d_gene: .
j_gene: TRBJ1-5
abundance: .
CDR3nt: TGTGCTAGTGGTTTGAACATAGGGGGCAATCAGCCCCAGCATTTT
CDR3aa: CASGLNIGGNQPQHF

v_gene: TRBV5-1
d_gene: .
j_gene: TRBJ2-5
abundance: .
CDR3nt: TGCGCCAGCAGCCCTACCTTACGCGGAGAGACCCAGTACTTC
CDR3aa: CASSPTLRGETQYF

v_gene: TRBV6-1
d_gene: .
j_gene: TRBJ1-1
abundance: .
CDR3nt: TGTGCCAGCAGTGGAAGGTACACTGAAGCTTTCTTT
CDR3aa: CASSGRYTEAFF

v_gene: TRBV6-1
d_gene: .
j_gene: TRBJ2-7
abundance: .
CDR3nt: TGTGCCCGACGGAGGGGGGCGAACGAGCAGTACTTC
CDR3aa: CARRRGANEQYF

v_gene: TRBV13
d_gene: TRBD2
j_gene: TRBJ2-3
abundance: .
CDR3nt: TGTGCCAGCAGCTTAACCGGGACTAGCGGGGAAGATACGCAGTATTTT
CDR3aa: CASSLTGTSGEDTQYF

v_gene: TRBV27
d_gene: .
j_gene: TRBJ1-1
abundance: .
CDR3nt: TGTGCCAGCAGTGGGGTGGGGGGCTTAGCTTTCTTT
CDR3aa: CASSGVGGLAFF

v_gene: TRBV2
d_gene: TRBD1
j_gene: TRBJ2-3
abundance: .
CDR3nt: TGTGCCAGCAGTGAATTCAGGGGGTTGGCAGATACGCAGTATTTT
CDR3aa: CASSEFRGLADTQYF

v_gene: TRBV27
d_gene: .
j_gene: TRBJ1-5
abundance: .
CDR3nt: TGTGCCAGCAGTTTCCAGTCCCGGGTTAGCAATCAGCCCCAGCATTTT
CDR3aa: CASSFQSRVSNQPQHF

v_gene: TRBV27
d_gene: TRBD2
j_gene: TRBJ2-3
abundance: .
CDR3nt: TGTGCCAGCAGTCCCTCGGGACTAGCGGGGGGGGGTACGCAGTATTTT
CDR3aa: CASSPSGLAGGGTQYF

v_gene: TRBV7-2
d_gene: TRBD1
j_gene: TRBJ1-2
abundance: .
CDR3nt: TGTGCCAGCAGTTACGGGACAGGGGTATACGGCTACACCTTC
CDR3aa: CASSYGTGVYGYTF

v_gene: TRBV30
d_gene: .
j_gene: TRBJ2-3
abundance: .
CDR3nt: TGTGCCTGGAAAAGGGGGGGGACTAGCACAGATACGCAGTATTTT
CDR3aa: CAWKRGGTSTDTQYF

v_gene: TRBV2
d_gene: TRBD2
j_gene: TRBJ2-5
abundance: .
CDR3nt: TGTGCCAGCAGTGAATCCCTAGCGGCAGAGACCCAGTACTTC
CDR3aa: CASSESLAAETQYF

v_gene: TRBV6-5
d_gene: .
j_gene: TRBJ2-3
abundance: .
CDR3nt: TGTGCCAGCAGTTATGGGGCAGGGGGCACAGATACGCAGTATTTT
CDR3aa: CASSYGAGGTDTQYF

v_gene: TRBV15
d_gene: TRBD1
j_gene: TRBJ1-4
abundance: .
CDR3nt: TGTGCCACCAGCAGGGACCTGGGACAGGGCTTGCGTGAAAAACTGTTTTTT
CDR3aa: CATSRDLGQGLREKLFF

v_gene: TRBV11-1
d_gene: TRBD1
j_gene: TRBJ2-3
abundance: .
CDR3nt: TGTGCCAGCAGCTTGGTTACAGGGGTCACAGATACGCAGTATTTT
CDR3aa: CASSLVTGVTDTQYF

v_gene: TRBV19
d_gene: TRBD1
j_gene: TRBJ2-6
abundance: .
CDR3nt: TGTGCCAGTAAACAGGGGGACTCTGGGGCCAACGTCCTGACTTTC
CDR3aa: CASKQGDSGANVLTF

v_gene: TRBV5-1
d_gene: .
j_gene: TRBJ2-3
abundance: .
CDR3nt: TGCGCCAGCAAGGGGGGCGGGGCTGCAGATACGCAGTATTTT
CDR3aa: CASKGGGAADTQYF

v_gene: TRBV4-1
d_gene: .
j_gene: TRBJ1-6
abundance: .
CDR3nt: TGCGCCAGCAGCCAAGACCCGTTCTCACCCCTCCACTTT
CDR3aa: CASSQDPFSPLHF